This T cell receptor (beta chain) was sequenced in a study of shared clonotypes between healthy human individuals. V dropped 1 base and J dropped 1; count of bases not matched to a gene: 8. CDR1 is MNHEY and CDR2 is SMNVEV in the germline V gene (reference sequence). The CDR3 is made up of 17 amino acids. Generated by immunoSEQ multiplex PCR, the TCRdb table keeps only in-frame clones and is missing some. The sample consists of some 2.1 million clones, 85% to 95% of them appearing once. The chain is built from TRBV27 and TRBJ2-3, with 7 bases fitting TRBD2. The clonotype originates from a man younger than 30 in good health. The sequencing input was naive CD4+ T cells sorted from blood. The subset is: CD45RA+ positively selected. CDR3 protein: CASSLWGGRAGTDTQYF. Written as DNA, the CDR3 is TGTGCCAGCAGTTTATGGGGTGGGAGGGCCGGCACAGATACGCAGTATTTT.